The 22 T cell receptor beta chains below were found in one sample sequenced in a study of technical replicates of blood from a handful of donors (dated by TCRdb to the late 2010s). The library was obtained by the immunoSEQ multiplex PCR assay. TCRdb holds this immuneACCESS table with in-frame rearrangements only. Some clones are missing; in checked studies, unresolved V genes explain under half, and the rest has no known cause. The sample table lists roughly 48,000 clones, roughly 90% of them with a count of one. The ten top clones hold 3% to 4% of the sample. The sequenced sample was PBMCs. These receptors all come from a human donor in good health. Some clones in this sample may be carry-over from other donors' samples.

This clone is labeled as medium-sized. This chain links TRBV4-3 with TRBJ2-7; D perhaps matches TRBD1 (6 bases). V was shortened by 0 bases and J by 2 bases, with 11 bases between the two germline ends. The V gene's germline CDR1 is LGHNA and CDR2 YSLEER. The CDR3 totals 15 residues. CDR3 region: CASSQDRTATYEQYF. The CDR3 nucleotides read TGCGCCAGCAGCCAAGATAGGACAGCCACCTACGAGCAGTACTTC.

V and J are TRBV5-8 and TRBJ1-5; 7 bases are a match to TRBD1. In germline, CDR1 is SGHTS, CDR2 YDEGEE. V dropped 4 bases and J dropped 4; count of bases not matched to a gene: 11. This CDR3 comprises 16 residues. CDR3 DNA: TGTGCCAGCAGCGTGGTGAGAGGGGGCCTAAATCAGCCCCAGCATTTT. Translated, it gives CASSVVRGGLNQPQHF.

This clone was seen just once. A junction end diverges from the germline sequence, so it may reflect a read error. The chain recombines TRBV6-9 with TRBJ1-2, with D hard to call. The CDR3 has 10 residues. Per germline, CDR1 MNHGY and CDR2 SVAAGI. CDR3 sequence reads: CASSPAQMAF. In DNA form, the CDR3 reads TGTGCCAGCAGTCCTGCGCAAATGGCCTTC.

This chain uses TRBV6-6 with TRBJ2-7; tentatively, D is TRBD1 (5 bases). Trimming took off 5 bases at V and 4 bases at J, with 12 bases between the two ends. Germline V gives CDR1 MNHNY, CDR2 SVGAGI (reference sequence). The CDR3 covers 13 residues. The CDR3 sequence is CASSGAQGYEQYF. CDR3 sequence (DNA): TGTGCCAGCAGTGGAGCCCAGGGTTACGAGCAGTACTTC.

The V and J genes are TRBV11-2 and TRBJ2-7; the match to TRBD1 covers 10 bases. Germline trimming cut 4 bases from V and 3 bases from J; bases unmatched to any gene: 6. Germline CDR1 is SGHAT and CDR2 is FQNNGV. CDR3 length: 15 residues. The CDR3 spells CASSSLRDRGYEQYF. In nucleotides, the CDR3 is TGTGCCAGCAGCTCCCTCCGGGACAGGGGCTACGAGCAGTACTTC.

The chain has TRBV5-6 and TRBJ1-1; 7 bases map to TRBD1. Germline V gene sequence: CDR1 SGHDT, CDR2 YYEEEE. This CDR3 region has 17 residues. Unmatched junction bases numbered 8, after V lost 0 bases and J lost 0 bases. The CDR3 DNA sequence: TGTGCCAGCAGCTTGGCGGGACAGATAAGTATGAACACTGAAGCTTTCTTT. Protein product: CASSLAGQISMNTEAFF.

The chain couples TRBV29-1 to TRBJ2-7; tentative D call: TRBD1 (6 bases). The V end was cut by 4 bases, the J end by 0 bases, with 16 bases between. Germline V gene sequence: CDR1 SQVTM, CDR2 ANQGSEA. The CDR3 runs 15 residues. CDR3 nucleotides: TGCAGCGTTGGAGGTGTCTGGGGGCTCTCCTACGAGCAGTACTTC. This codes for CSVGGVWGLSYEQYF.

The chain uses TRBV7-2 and TRBJ2-7; possibly TRBD2 for D (6 bases). This CDR3 is 12 amino acids long. CDR1 is SGHTA and CDR2 is FQGNSA in the germline V gene. Trimming removed 3 bases at V and 5 bases at J, with 8 bases between. The CDR3 nucleotides read TGTGCCAGCAGCTTGGAGGGTAACGAGCAGTACTTC. Protein product: CASSLEGNEQYF.

V is TRBV4-3 and J is TRBJ2-7, with 11 bases aligning to TRBD2. Trimming at V came to 3 bases and at J to 4 bases, leaving 5 bases not matched to a gene. The CDR3 extends over 15 amino acids. Germline V gives CDR1 LGHNA, CDR2 YSLEER. Here the CDR3 reads CASSHGTSGPYEQYF. In nucleotides, the CDR3 is TGCGCCAGCAGCCACGGGACTAGCGGACCGTACGAGCAGTACTTC.

This chain links TRBV7-9 with TRBJ2-5; the D gene is possibly TRBD2 (5 bases). The V end was cut by 6 bases, the J end by 7 bases, with 15 bases between. The CDR3 spans 13 residues. Germline lookup yields CDR1 SEHNR and CDR2 FQNEAQ (reference sequence). CDR3 sequence (DNA): TGTGCCAGCAGGAACCCCGGGATGGGGACCCAGTACTTC. It yields the protein CASRNPGMGTQYF.

This chain joins TRBV13 and TRBJ2-2, with TRBD2 matching 11 bases. V trimming: 3 bases; J trimming: 3 bases; junction bases outside the gene matches: 9. The CDR3 extends over 18 amino acids. CDR1 and CDR2 (germline): PRHDT, FYEKMQ (reference sequence). CDR3 DNA sequence: TGTGCCAGCAGCTTTAGTAGCGGGAGGGCCGGGGACACCGGGGAGCTGTTTTTT. Protein sequence: CASSFSSGRAGDTGELFF. The full variable domain, in which reference TRBV13 and TRBJ2-2 provide the parts outside the CDR3, is AAGVIQSPRHLIKEKRETATLKCYPIPRHDTVYWYQQGPGQDPQFLISFYEKMQSDKGSIPDRFSAQQFSDYHSELNMSSLELGDSALYFCASSFSSGRAGDTGELFFGEGSRLTVL.

This clone appeared once. The V and J genes are TRBV7-2 and TRBJ2-7; TRBD1 might be the D (5 bases). The germline V gene encodes CDR1 SGHTA and CDR2 FQGNSA. V was clipped by 1 base and J by 4 bases, with 14 bases between them. This CDR3 is built from 15 residues. CDR3 DNA sequence: TGTGCCAGCAGCTTAGACTTTTACAGGAGATACGAGCAGTACTTC. This sequence encodes CASSLDFYRRYEQYF.

V and J are TRBV6-1 and TRBJ2-4, with TRBD1 matching 8 bases. V dropped 3 bases and J dropped 6; count of bases not matched to a gene: 4. Germline values: CDR1 MNHNS, CDR2 SASEGT. The CDR3 loop spans 14 amino acids. The CDR3 here is CASSEDRAGNIQYF. CDR3 DNA: TGTGCCAGCAGTGAGGACAGGGCTGGAAACATTCAGTACTTC.

The rearrangement uses TRBV28 and TRBJ2-6; 7 bases agree with TRBD2. Germline CDR1 MDHEN, CDR2 SYDVKM. CDR3 length equals 16 residues. Trimming removed 5 bases from V and 3 bases from J; junction bases left unmatched: 7. The CDR3 sequence is CASSGGRASGANVLTF. The CDR3 DNA reads as TGTGCCAGCAGTGGTGGGAGGGCAAGTGGGGCCAACGTCCTGACTTTC.

This chain uses TRBV9 with TRBJ1-2, with a possible D match to TRBD1 (6 bases). The CDR3 is 15 residues long. In germline, CDR1 is SGDLS, CDR2 YYNGEE. V was clipped by 2 bases and J by 1 base, with 12 bases between them. CDR3 region: CASSVSGTINYGYTF. DNA of the CDR3: TGTGCCAGCAGCGTGTCAGGGACAATTAACTATGGCTACACCTTC.

This clone was seen a single time. CDR3 DNA sequence: TGTGCCAGCAGCTTGGCTTGGGGCGGGGAGGAAAAACTGTTTTTT. Protein sequence: CASSLAWGGEEKLFF. The rearrangement uses TRBV5-5 and TRBJ1-4; D may be TRBD1 (5 bases). Germline lookup yields CDR1 SGHKS and CDR2 YYEKEE (reference sequence). There are 15 residues in the CDR3. V lost 0 bases, J lost 8 bases, and 14 bases lay in between.

To note about this clone: The junction departs from the called germline gene at one end, perhaps through a read error. The chain carries TRBV29-1 and TRBJ2-1; 11 nucleotides align to TRBD2. The V gene's germline CDR1 is SQVTM and CDR2 ANQGSEA. The CDR3 runs to 16 residues. CDR3 sequence: CSVEEARTSGLNEQFF. The CDR3 DNA follows: TGCAGCGTGGAAGAAGCGAGGACTAGCGGGCTCAATGAGCAGTTCTTC.

The V call is TRBV12-5, the J call TRBJ2-2, with D perhaps TRBD2 (6 bases). V lost 5 bases, J lost 1 base, and 14 bases lay in between. This CDR3 spans 16 amino acids. The germline CDR1 and CDR2 sequences are LGHNT and FRNRAP. The CDR3 loop reads CASGAGTSWNTGELFF. As DNA, the CDR3 is TGTGCTAGTGGTGCGGGGACTTCGTGGAACACCGGGGAGCTGTTTTTT.

This clone was seen just once. CDR3 loop: CASSPLRGSGANVLTF. CDR3 DNA: TGTGCCAGCTCACCACTTAGGGGATCTGGGGCCAACGTCCTGACTTTC. The chain recombines TRBV18 with TRBJ2-6; perhaps TRBD1 as D (5 bases). V lost 1 base and J 1 base, leaving 8 bases between the germline ends. Germline CDR1 and CDR2: KGHSH and LQKENI. The CDR3 extends over 16 amino acids.

The CDR3 reads CASSLIAGATYEQYF. CDR3 DNA: TGTGCCAGCAGCTTAATAGCGGGGGCTACCTACGAGCAGTACTTC. The V call is TRBV11-2, the J call TRBJ2-7; 9 bases map to TRBD2. This CDR3 spans 15 amino acids. The V segment lost 2 bases and the J segment 2 bases; nucleotides outside the gene matches: 4. Germline V gene sequence: CDR1 SGHAT, CDR2 FQNNGV.

This chain links TRBV4-2 with TRBJ2-5; 11 bases are a match to TRBD2. Losses at the gene ends were 1 base for V and 1 base for J; bases not matched to a gene: 5. The CDR3 has 17 residues. Germline V gene sequence: CDR1 LGHNA, CDR2 YNFKEQ. This CDR3 reads CASSQGTSGSSQETQYF. The CDR3 bases are TGTGCCAGCAGCCAAGGGACTAGCGGGTCCTCCCAAGAGACCCAGTACTTC.

The rearrangement links TRBV5-6 to TRBJ2-1; 7 nucleotides match TRBD1. This CDR3 spans 15 amino acids. With 0 bases clipped from V and 9 bases from J, the junction kept 9 bases outside the gene matches. CDR1 and CDR2 from the germline V gene are SGHDT and YYEEEE. CDR3 sequence (DNA): TGTGCCAGCAGCTTGGCCGACAGGGAATGGGGTGAGCAGTTCTTC. Translated, it gives CASSLADREWGEQFF.